The clone carrying this T cell receptor beta chain occurred a few times. The entry originates in a study of blood T cell repertoires in COVID-19. In the original analysis: Nucleated cell number was recorded as an estimate derived from reference gene primer amplification. TCRdb's copy holds only in-frame clones and misses some; the assay was immunoSEQ multiplex PCR. V, J and clone size were drawn from that table, and D and trimming were deduced from the DNA. The profile shows over 200,000 clones, around 80% of them singletons. V shed 8 bases, J shed 1 base, and the junction held 5 bases outside the gene matches. This CDR3 is 13 amino acids long. Germline V gene sequence: CDR1 SNHLY, CDR2 FYNNEI.

This rearrangement joins TRBV2 to TRBJ2-7, with 7 positions matching TRBD1. Sequenced: peripheral blood. The TCR originated in a human donor in a cohort sampled during active COVID-19. CDR3 in DNA: TGTGCCAGCCTCCGGGACAGTTCCTACGAGCAGTACTTC. Encoded protein: CASLRDSSYEQYF.